Listed here are 26 T cell receptor beta chains from one sample, sequenced in a study of T cell changes during pregnancy in multiple sclerosis. The protocol was immunoSEQ multiplex PCR, while the TCRdb copy is restricted to in-frame clones and leaves out a portion. The sample has tens of thousands of clones; around 89% are singletons. The material was CD4+ T cells from peripheral blood mononuclear cells, obtained in the first trimester of pregnancy. These receptors were collected from a female donor with multiple sclerosis, enrolled in a pregnancy study.

The J gene is TRBJ2-7, the V gene TRBV5-8; 10 bases fit TRBD2. This CDR3 is built from 14 residues. Looked up from germline, CDR1 is SGHTS and CDR2 is YDEGEE. Losses at the gene ends were 7 bases for V and 5 bases for J; bases not matched to a gene: 9. The CDR3 nucleotides are TGTGCCAGCCGGCCGGGACTAGCGAGCCACGAGCAGTACTTC. Translating gives CASRPGLASHEQYF.

The chain combines TRBV10-3 with TRBJ1-2; possibly TRBD1 for D (5 bases). The germline gives CDR1 ENHRY, CDR2 SYGVKD. The CDR3 contains 16 residues. The V and J ends lost 1 base and 0 bases respectively, with 12 bases between them. The CDR3 is CAISEWGGSTNYGYTF. DNA of the CDR3: TGTGCCATCAGTGAGTGGGGGGGGTCTACTAACTATGGCTACACCTTC.

The chain links TRBV2 to TRBJ1-5; no firm D call. There are 13 residues in the CDR3. Trimming cost V 7 bases and J 3 bases, with 10 bases left between them. The V gene's germline CDR1 is SNHLY and CDR2 FYNNEI. CDR3 amino acids: CASMQTINQPQHF. CDR3 coding DNA: TGTGCCAGCATGCAGACTATCAATCAGCCCCAGCATTTT. The variable domain in full, completed from reference TRBV2 and TRBJ1-5, reads EPEVTQTPSHQVTQMGQEVILRCVPISNHLYFYWYRQILGQKVEFLVSFYNNEISEKSEIFDDQFSVERPDGSNFTLKIRSTKLEDSAMYFCASMQTINQPQHFGDGTRLSIL.

The V gene is TRBV5-1, the J gene TRBJ2-3, with 7 bases identical to TRBD2. With V trimmed by 4 bases and J by 2 bases, 7 bases remained unmatched. The CDR3 contains 15 residues. Per germline, CDR1 SGHRS and CDR2 YFSETQ. CDR3 residues: CASSQLRDYTDTQYF. The DNA for the CDR3 is TGCGCCAGCAGCCAGCTCCGGGACTACACAGATACGCAGTATTTT.

This chain links TRBV2 with TRBJ2-1; maybe TRBD2 (6 bases). The CDR3 covers 15 residues. V lost 5 bases, J lost 5 bases, and 16 bases lay in between. Germline CDR1 is SNHLY and CDR2 is FYNNEI. In DNA, the CDR3 is TGTGCCAGCAGTTGGGGGGACTCTAGGGACAATGAGCAGTTCTTC. It specifies CASSWGDSRDNEQFF.

The sample holds one count of this clone. In DNA form, the CDR3 reads TGCGCCAGCAGCTTGGCCAGCGATTTGGATGGCTACACCTTC. Translation: CASSLASDLDGYTF. The genes are TRBV5-1 and TRBJ1-2; no clear D. Trimming shortened V by 0 bases and J by 6 bases, and 12 bases separated the two germline ends. This CDR3 has 14 amino acids. Per the germline V gene, CDR1 is SGHRS and CDR2 is YFSETQ.

The rearrangement uses TRBV2 and TRBJ1-5; TRBD1 aligns across 8 bases. The germline gives CDR1 SNHLY, CDR2 FYNNEI. The length of the CDR3 is 15 residues. With V trimmed by 4 bases and J by 1 base, 3 bases remained unmatched. Written as DNA, the CDR3 is TGTGCCAGCAGTGGAGACAGGGGAAGCAATCAGCCCCAGCATTTT. It codes for CASSGDRGSNQPQHF.

V is TRBV10-1 and J is TRBJ2-1; D might be TRBD2 (5 bases). The CDR3 contains 13 residues. Trimming cost V 2 bases and J 10 bases, with 12 bases left between them. CDR1 and CDR2 from the germline V gene are WNHNN and SYGVQD (reference sequence). The CDR3 bases are TGCGCCAGCAGTGAGCTCCTACCGGGAGAGCAGTTCTTC. Translation gives CASSELLPGEQFF.

V usage is TRBV19 and J usage is TRBJ2-7; D is possibly TRBD1 (5 bases). Germline-derived CDR1 and CDR2 are LNHDA and SQIVND (reference sequence). V lost 5 bases and J lost 3, with 14 bases in between. This CDR3 is built from 14 residues. In DNA form, the CDR3 reads TGTGCCAGTAGTGTGCAGGGAAAACGCTACGAGCAGTACTTC. Protein sequence: CASSVQGKRYEQYF.

The genes are TRBV5-1 and TRBJ2-1; TRBD2 matches 8 bases. The germline CDR1 and CDR2 sequences are SGHRS and YFSETQ. V dropped 2 bases and J dropped 3; count of bases not matched to a gene: 4. The CDR3 has 15 residues. Here the CDR3 DNA reads TGCGCCAGCAGCTTAACTAGCGGAATCTACAATGAGCAGTTCTTC. Protein: CASSLTSGIYNEQFF. Full variable domain (missing parts from reference TRBV5-1 and TRBJ2-1): KAGVTQTPRYLIKTRGQQVTLSCSPISGHRSVSWYQQTPGQGLQFLFEYFSETQRNKGNFPGRFSGRQFSNSRSEMNVSTLELGDSALYLCASSLTSGIYNEQFFGPGTRLTVL.

This chain connects TRBV5-5 to TRBJ2-5; 8 nucleotides agree with TRBD1. V gave up 2 bases and J gave up 5 bases; unmatched junction bases: 5. The CDR3 has 14 residues. Per the germline V gene, CDR1 is SGHKS and CDR2 is YYEKEE (reference sequence). The CDR3 region has the DNA TGTGCCAGCAGCTTACTATGGGACAGGGAGACCCAGTACTTC. Encoded protein: CASSLLWDRETQYF. Based on the CDR3 plus reference TRBV5-5 and TRBJ2-5, the full variable domain is DAGVTQSPTHLIKTRGQQVTLRCSPISGHKSVSWYQQVLGQGPQFIFQYYEKEERGRGNFPDRFSARQFPNYSSELNVNALLLGDSALYLCASSLLWDRETQYFGPGTRLLVL.

This chain uses TRBV6-6 with TRBJ1-5; 7 bases fit TRBD1. V shed 5 bases and J 0 bases; nucleotides not matched to a gene: 4. CDR1 is MNHNY and CDR2 is SVGAGI in the germline V gene (reference sequence). The CDR3 is made up of 15 amino acids. The CDR3 DNA reads TGTGCCAGCAGTAGGGGACAGTATAGCAATCAGCCCCAGCATTTT. Translated: CASSRGQYSNQPQHF.

The chain couples TRBV7-5 to TRBJ2-7; the table calls TRBD2, which could not be checked here. TRBV7-5 is tagged as a pseudogene. The CDR3 totals 16 residues. DNA of the CDR3: TGTGTCAGAAGCTACCCCTGGACTAGCGGGTCCTACGAGCAGTACTTC. The encoded protein is CVRSYPWTSGSYEQYF.

In the case of this clone: Other DNA sequences from this sample encode an identical CDR3 as well. The rearrangement joins TRBV7-8 to TRBJ2-5; the match to TRBD1 covers 11 bases. V trimming: 2 bases; J trimming: 5 bases; junction bases outside the gene matches: 7. This CDR3 spans 16 amino acids. CDR1 is SGHVS, CDR2 FQNEAQ, per germline. In DNA, the CDR3 is TGTGCCAGCAGCTTATTCTCGGGACAGGGGGAGGAGACCCAGTACTTC. Its translation is CASSLFSGQGEETQYF.

The gene calls are TRBV27 and TRBJ2-3; 8 bases are a match to TRBD2. The CDR3 is made up of 16 amino acids. In germline, CDR1 is MNHEY, CDR2 SMNVEV (reference sequence). The J segment lost 8 bases and the V segment lost 2 bases, leaving 12 bases of the junction unmatched. The CDR3 DNA follows: TGTGCCAGCAGTTTAAGCGGGCGGGGGGAAGTCGCTACGCAGTATTTT. Protein product: CASSLSGRGEVATQYF.

The V call is TRBV7-2, the J call TRBJ1-2, with D tentatively TRBD1 (5 bases). V lost 5 bases to trimming and J lost 1 base, with 11 bases between them. In germline, CDR1 is SGHTA, CDR2 FQGNSA. CDR3 size: 14 residues. CDR3 coding DNA: TGTGCCAGCAGCGCAGGGATGATTAACTATGGCTACACCTTC. It translates to CASSAGMINYGYTF.

The CDR3 sequence is CASSSGGRNTEAFF. CDR3 nucleotide sequence: TGTGCCAGCAGCTCCGGTGGGAGGAACACTGAAGCTTTCTTT. The chain combines TRBV5-6 with TRBJ1-1; D is ambiguous. Trimming cost V 3 bases and J 1 base, with 10 bases left between them. The length of the CDR3 is 14 residues. Germline V gives CDR1 SGHDT, CDR2 YYEEEE.

The J gene is TRBJ2-2, the V gene TRBV11-3; D might be TRBD1 (8 bases). Germline V lookup: CDR1 SGHNT, CDR2 YENEEA. This CDR3 spans 15 amino acids. V was trimmed by 4 bases and J by 5 bases, leaving 14 bases between them. The CDR3 DNA reads TGTGCCAGCAGCTACGGACAGGGAGGGACCGGGGAGCTGTTTTTT. Translating gives CASSYGQGGTGELFF.

The V and J genes are TRBV7-9 and TRBJ2-3; 8 bases are shared with TRBD1. V dropped 1 base and J dropped 2; count of bases not matched to a gene: 2. The CDR3 extends over 15 amino acids. Germline lookup yields CDR1 SEHNR and CDR2 FQNEAQ (reference sequence). The CDR3 sequence is CASSLGQGNTDTQYF. The CDR3 DNA sequence: TGTGCCAGCAGCTTAGGACAGGGGAACACAGATACGCAGTATTTT. The full variable domain, in which reference TRBV7-9 and TRBJ2-3 provide the parts outside the CDR3, is DTGVSQNPRHKITKRGQNVTFRCDPISEHNRLYWYRQTLGQGPEFLTYFQNEAQLEKSRLLSDRFSAERPKGSFSTLEIQRTEQGDSAMYLCASSLGQGNTDTQYFGPGTRLTVL.

This chain uses TRBV9 with TRBJ1-2, with TRBD1 matching 12 bases. Germline trimming cut 1 base from V and 8 bases from J; bases unmatched to any gene: 3. CDR1 and CDR2 (germline): SGDLS, YYNGEE. This CDR3 comprises 14 residues. The CDR3 DNA reads TGTGCCAGCAGCGTACGGGACAGGGGGCACGGCTACACCTTC. Translated: CASSVRDRGHGYTF.

The rearrangement links TRBV6-5 to TRBJ2-2; 7 bases fit TRBD1. J was trimmed by 6 bases and V by 2 bases; bases with no gene match: 0. This CDR3 region has 13 residues. CDR1 MNHEY and CDR2 SVGAGI come from the germline V gene. The CDR3 sequence: CASSYQGAGELFF. Here the CDR3 DNA reads TGTGCCAGCAGTTACCAGGGGGCCGGGGAGCTGTTTTTT.

This rearrangement joins TRBV4-2 to TRBJ1-6; a possible D gene is TRBD1 (6 bases). V lost 5 bases to trimming and J lost 5 bases, with 19 bases between them. Germline V CDR1 and CDR2: LGHNA, YNFKEQ. This CDR3 region has 17 residues. CDR3 nucleotide sequence: TGTGCCAGCAGCGCGGGCGGGGGGCGCGGTGATAATTCACCCCTCCACTTT. Encoded protein: CASSAGGGRGDNSPLHF.

This chain uses TRBV4-2 with TRBJ2-2; D is unresolved. Trimming removed 0 bases from V and 6 bases from J, with 14 bases in between. Germline-derived CDR1 and CDR2 are LGHNA and YNFKEQ. This CDR3 is built from 16 residues. The CDR3 loop is CASSQDGLSVAGELFF. The CDR3 DNA sequence: TGTGCCAGCAGCCAAGACGGTTTATCGGTGGCCGGGGAGCTGTTTTTT.

V usage is TRBV2 and J usage is TRBJ2-7, with 7 positions matching TRBD2. Germline lookup yields CDR1 SNHLY and CDR2 FYNNEI. The CDR3 extends over 14 amino acids. The V gene end was trimmed by 7 bases and the J gene end by 0 bases; junction bases not matched to a gene: 6. The CDR3 sequence: CASITSESSYEQYF. In DNA form, the CDR3 reads TGTGCCAGCATAACTAGCGAATCCTCCTACGAGCAGTACTTC. Drawing the rest from reference TRBV2 and TRBJ2-7, the complete variable domain is EPEVTQTPSHQVTQMGQEVILRCVPISNHLYFYWYRQILGQKVEFLVSFYNNEISEKSEIFDDQFSVERPDGSNFTLKIRSTKLEDSAMYFCASITSESSYEQYFGPGTRLTVT.

This chain uses TRBV19 with TRBJ2-2; no definite D call. Germline values: CDR1 LNHDA, CDR2 SQIVND (reference sequence). Trimming left V 7 bases short and J 5 bases short, with 8 bases between. This CDR3 is 12 amino acids long. CDR3 nucleotides: TGTGCCAGTAACGCCCGGACCGGGGAGCTGTTTTTT. Its translation is CASNARTGELFF.

The chain couples TRBV2 to TRBJ1-6; TRBD1 matches at 7 bases. The germline gives CDR1 SNHLY, CDR2 FYNNEI. V was clipped by 8 bases and J by 7 bases; unmatched bases: 11. This CDR3 is built from 15 residues. The CDR3 coding sequence is TGTGCCAGCTTACAAGGGGGCGCGCGGAATTCACCCCTCCACTTT. Translating it yields CASLQGGARNSPLHF.